Listed below are T cell receptor beta chains from one sample, sequenced in a study of blood T cell repertoires in COVID-19. Only in-frame clones appear in the TCRdb table, and some are missing; sequencing was by immunoSEQ multiplex PCR. The sample contains some 8,300 clones, 80% to 90% of which appear only once. The sample comprised peripheral blood. The receptor source for this set is a man between 60 and 75 years old with acute or convalescent COVID-19. Each CDR3 is given without its conserved first and last residue. The order of the fields is V gene, J gene, D gene, CDR3 protein. D genes are given only for firm matches.

TRBV28	TRBJ1-1	.	ASSPRWTEAF
TRBV28	TRBJ1-4	.	ASSFSEKLF
TRBV27	TRBJ1-2	TRBD1	ASSLDPSLQGAYGYT
TRBV6-5	TRBJ1-3	TRBD1	ASRRDRSGNTIY
TRBV27	TRBJ1-2	.	ASGTGFGYT
TRBV30	TRBJ1-6	.	AWAGTINSPLH
TRBV18	TRBJ2-2	TRBD1	ASSPQTGANTGELF
TRBV7-7	TRBJ2-3	.	ASSLGREDTQY
TRBV27	TRBJ1-2	TRBD1	ASSSTPGQGKT
TRBV7-2	TRBJ2-5	TRBD2	ASRRGVEETQY
TRBV7-2	TRBJ2-3	TRBD2	ASRKGTSGSPSSTDTQY
TRBV19	TRBJ2-1	TRBD2	ASSISPGLGYNEQF
TRBV18	TRBJ2-5	TRBD1	ASSPNTGGQETQY
TRBV7-9	TRBJ1-2	.	ASSVAETYGYT
TRBV5-6	TRBJ1-2	.	ASSSTDRNYGYT
TRBV12-3/TRBV12-4	TRBJ2-7	.	ASSLDNYEQY
TRBV7-9	TRBJ2-5	.	ASSLGVGAPPETQY
TRBV7-8	TRBJ1-3	.	ASSPQENSGNTIY
TRBV11-3	TRBJ2-3	.	ASSCPGAPDTQY
TRBV11-3	TRBJ1-1	.	ASSLGEGTEAF
TRBV4-1	TRBJ2-7	.	ASSQDGVGAWQY
TRBV7-2	TRBJ1-6	TRBD1	ASSRGQGLSPLH
TRBV27	TRBJ1-6	.	ASSPIPPGEVSSPLH
TRBV11-2	TRBJ1-1	.	ASSLWAGDTEAF
TRBV7-2	TRBJ2-1	TRBD2	ASSSGLAGGGANEQF
TRBV10-3	TRBJ2-3	TRBD1	AISTDRGRRADTQY
TRBV11-2	TRBJ2-1	TRBD1	ASSLVGQSLDNEQF
TRBV2	TRBJ1-3	.	ASRRQGGNTIY
TRBV7-9	TRBJ2-1	.	ASSLEQSSYNEQF
TRBV12-3/TRBV12-4	TRBJ1-2	TRBD1	ASSSGQGKGYT
TRBV16	TRBJ2-7	TRBD2	ASSQQAGGPGGSYEQY
TRBV11-1	TRBJ2-3	.	ASSFERQSFTQY
TRBV7-2	TRBJ2-3	TRBD2	ASSARLAGPTDTQY
TRBV19	TRBJ2-7	.	ASSIVGGYEQY
TRBV11-2	TRBJ2-7	TRBD2	ASSLGRGAGEQY
TRBV7-9	TRBJ1-2	TRBD1	ASSFGQGNYGYT
TRBV4-2	TRBJ2-4	TRBD2	ASSQEGGGATKNIQY
TRBV11-2	TRBJ2-6	.	ASSLQGRAGANVLT
TRBV4-3	TRBJ1-4	.	ASSRTLRRGEKLF
TRBV27	TRBJ1-1	.	ASSLSGGGTEAF
TRBV7-2	TRBJ1-1	.	ASSLASQVGTEAF
TRBV7-2	TRBJ1-5	.	ASSLQGPGDQPQH
TRBV7-3	TRBJ2-1	.	ASSPGGLYNEQF
TRBV5-8	TRBJ2-7	.	ASSLLVGATYEQY
TRBV7-6	TRBJ1-2	TRBD1	ASSSGQGAANYGYT
TRBV3-1/TRBV3-2	TRBJ1-2	.	ATRGGDYGYT
TRBV4-2	TRBJ1-5	.	ASSPRVLSGQPQH